One and the same sample provided the 15 T cell receptor beta chains below, sequenced in a study of metastatic and nonmetastatic thyroid tumors. Until they underwent thyroid surgery, no patient had received any treatment. TCRdb ran MiXCR on the PCR reads. Among about 35,000 clones listed, about 31% were seen once. Sequencing was performed on blood. Every receptor here comes from a female donor with papillary thyroid cancer or a benign thyroid nodule (not recorded which). Some clones in this sample may be carry-over from other donors' samples.

This clone was observed a few times. The rearrangement links TRBV6-2 or TRBV6-3 to TRBJ2-7, with 11 nucleotides matching TRBD2. V trimming: 0 bases; J trimming: 0 bases; junction bases outside the gene matches: 4. Germline V lookup: CDR1 MNHEY, CDR2 SVGEGT. CDR3 length equals 17 residues. The CDR3 protein is CASSYSRLAGSSYEQYF. Here the CDR3 DNA reads TGTGCCAGCAGTTACTCGAGACTAGCGGGGAGCTCCTACGAGCAGTACTTC.

This clone rates as medium-sized. The gene calls are TRBV4-2 and TRBJ2-7; 9 positions match TRBD2. Trimming cost V 4 bases and J 5 bases; bases outside gene matches: 9. CDR3 length equals 15 residues. Germline V gene lookup returns CDR1 LGHNA and CDR2 YNFKEQ. The CDR3 nucleotides read TGTGCCAGCAGCCCAGCTGCTAGCGGGATAGACGAGCAGTACTTC. It yields the protein CASSPAASGIDEQYF.

For this clone: One end of the junction fails to match germline, which may point to a read error. The gene calls are TRBV7-9 and TRBJ2-7; TRBD1 aligns across 8 bases. Germline values: CDR1 SEHNR, CDR2 FQNEAQ (reference sequence). CDR3 length equals 15 residues. CDR3 nucleotides: TGTGCCAGCAGCTCAAACTACAGGGGGAACTACGTGCAGTACTTC. Amino acid sequence: CASSSNYRGNYVQYF.

This rearrangement joins TRBV9 to TRBJ1-6; 10 nucleotides line up with TRBD1. Germline trimming cut 4 bases from V and 7 bases from J; bases unmatched to any gene: 2. CDR3 length: 14 residues. Germline V CDR1 and CDR2: SGDLS, YYNGEE. This chain's CDR3 is CASSWGQGNSPLHF. CDR3 sequence (DNA): TGTGCCAGCAGCTGGGGACAGGGGAATTCACCCCTCCACTTT.

This clone rates as medium-sized (0.01 to 0.1%). The J gene is TRBJ2-7, the V gene TRBV6-1; D is unresolved. The CDR3 extends over 14 amino acids. V gave up 5 bases and J gave up 7 bases, with 18 bases separating them. Germline CDR1 reads MNHNS; CDR2 reads SASEGT. As DNA, the CDR3 is TGTGCCAGCAGTACCTCTTGGCCGAAACCGGAGCAGTACTTC. As protein: CASSTSWPKPEQYF.

By frequency in the sample, this clone is medium-sized. The chain joins TRBV5-1 to TRBJ1-6; no firm D call. Germline V gene lookup returns CDR1 SGHRS and CDR2 YFSETQ. The CDR3 runs 14 residues. V was clipped by 0 bases and J by 3 bases, with 4 bases between them. Written as DNA, the CDR3 is TGCGCCAGCAGCTTGGGGGTCTATAATTCACCCCTCCACTTT. This codes for CASSLGVYNSPLHF.

There are many counts of this clone. This chain uses TRBV3-1 with TRBJ2-6; no clear D. There are 17 residues in the CDR3. Germline loops: CDR1 LGHDT, CDR2 YNNKEL (reference sequence). V was cut by 4 bases and J by 0 bases, with 13 bases left in between. The CDR3 DNA sequence: TGTGCCAGCAGCCCATCATTAGGGCTCTCTGGGGCCAACGTCCTGACTTTC. Amino acids: CASSPSLGLSGANVLTF.

Only a few counts were recorded for this clone. An end of the junction does not agree with germline; a read error may underlie this. This chain connects TRBV11-3 to TRBJ2-7; D is unresolved. Per germline, CDR1 SGHNT and CDR2 YENEEA. CDR3 length: 15 amino acids. Here the CDR3 reads CASSPPQGAGYEQYF. CDR3 coding DNA: TGTGCTAGCAGCCCACCCCAAGGCGCCGGCTACGAGCAGTACTTC.

Judged by abundance, this clone is medium-sized. The chain recombines TRBV28 with TRBJ1-5, with 7 bases that match TRBD1. CDR3 size: 14 residues. The germline gives CDR1 MDHEN, CDR2 SYDVKM. J gave up 2 bases and V 5 bases, and 3 bases lay outside the gene matches. CDR3 sequence (DNA): TGTGCCAGCAGTAGACAGGGAGGCAATCAGCCCCAGCATTTT. This gives the protein CASSRQGGNQPQHF.

This clone was detected only a few times. The chain recombines TRBV12-3 or TRBV12-4 with TRBJ1-6; D not resolved. The V end was cut by 6 bases, the J end by 15 bases, with 30 bases between. The CDR3 contains 17 residues. CDR3 residues: CASSPGKHSSYNSHLHF. The CDR3 region has the DNA TGTGCCAGCAGCCCTGGGAAACACAGCTCCTATAATTCGCACCTCCACTTT.

This clone came up many times. This may come from a read error, since a much larger clone is one base off. The same CDR3 can be traced to other DNA sequences in this sample. The CDR3 DNA is TGCGCCAGTAGTATTGGGACTCAAGAGACCCAGTACTTC. Protein: CASSIGTQETQYF. The chain carries TRBV19 and TRBJ2-5, with D tentatively TRBD2 (6 bases). Germline V gene sequence: CDR1 LNHDA, CDR2 SQIVND (reference sequence). The CDR3 extends over 13 amino acids. The whole variable domain, remainder taken from reference TRBV19 and TRBJ2-5, is DGGITQSPKYLFRKEGQNVTLSCEQNLNHDAMYWYRQDPGQGLRLIYYSQIVNDFQKGDIAEGYSVSREKKESFPLTVTSAQKNPTAFYLCASSIGTQETQYFGPGTRLLVL.

The chain links TRBV27 to TRBJ2-7, with 9 bases aligning to TRBD1. The germline CDR1 and CDR2 sequences are MNHEY and SMNVEV (reference sequence). This CDR3 has 15 residues. The ends lost 1 base at V and 3 bases at J; junction bases unmatched: 4. CDR3 residues: CASSLFGTGIYEQYF. The CDR3 nucleotides are TGTGCCAGCAGTTTATTCGGGACAGGGATCTACGAGCAGTACTTC.

The table lists this clone with many counts. The chain has TRBV9 and TRBJ2-1; TRBD2 is a possible D gene (7 bases). Trimming took off 0 bases at V and 14 bases at J, with 15 bases between the two ends. The CDR3 is made up of 13 amino acids. Germline V gene sequence: CDR1 SGDLS, CDR2 YYNGEE. The CDR3: CASSVGLRGLEFF. Written as DNA, the CDR3 is TGTGCCAGCAGCGTAGGGCTGCGGGGGCTAGAGTTCTTC.

This clone was counted at least ten times. A much larger clonotype is one base distant, so this may be a read error. The sample contains more than one DNA sequence encoding this CDR3. The CDR3 loop reads CASSPGTVFNEKLFF. DNA for the CDR3: TGTGCCAGCAGTCCCGGGACAGTCTTTAATGAAAAACTGTTTTTT. V gene TRBV11-2 combines with J gene TRBJ1-4, with 7 bases identical to TRBD1. V lost 6 bases, J lost 4 bases, and 8 bases stayed unmatched. Germline V gives CDR1 SGHAT, CDR2 FQNNGV. The CDR3 is made up of 15 amino acids.

This CDR3 is CASSLEAGVFYNEQFF. The CDR3 nucleotides are TGCGCCAGCAGCTTGGAGGCGGGAGTATTCTACAATGAGCAGTTCTTC. This chain uses TRBV5-1 with TRBJ2-1, with TRBD2 matching over 7 bases. CDR3 size: 16 residues. Germline CDR1 SGHRS, CDR2 YFSETQ. V lost 0 bases and J lost 3; bases outside the gene matches: 6.